Below are 12 T cell receptor beta chains sequenced from a single sample in a study of blood T cell repertoires in COVID-19. TCRdb's copy holds only in-frame clones and misses some; the assay was immunoSEQ multiplex PCR. The sample carries 140,000 or so clones, roughly 87% recorded once. Material: peripheral blood. Receptor source: a man aged 65 to 85 with acute or convalescent COVID-19.

The chain recombines TRBV24-1 with TRBJ2-2; 8 nucleotides line up with TRBD1. V was pared by 4 bases and J by 8 bases, with 17 bases of the junction left unmatched. CDR3 size: 18 residues. Germline V gene lookup returns CDR1 KGHDR and CDR2 SFDVKD. The CDR3 region has the DNA TGTGCCACCAGTGACTCACCCGGGACAGGTGCTCATTTAGGGGAGCTGTTTTTT. Protein sequence: CATSDSPGTGAHLGELFF.

This rearrangement joins TRBV5-1 to TRBJ1-1, with unresolved D. V lost 1 base and J 1 base, leaving 11 bases between the germline ends. CDR3 length: 15 residues. Germline V CDR1 and CDR2: SGHRS, YFSETQ. CDR3: CASSLRGGQNTEAFF. In DNA form, the CDR3 reads TGCGCCAGCAGCTTGCGTGGAGGGCAGAACACTGAAGCTTTCTTT.

This chain uses TRBV5-1 with TRBJ1-4, with D maybe TRBD1 (5 bases). The V gene lost 8 bases and the J gene lost 4 bases, with 12 bases spanning the gap. Germline-derived CDR1 and CDR2 are SGHRS and YFSETQ. The CDR3 covers 13 residues. In DNA form, the CDR3 reads TGCGCCAGTCGGGGGTTAGGTAATGAAAAACTGTTTTTT. Translating gives CASRGLGNEKLFF.

The chain carries TRBV2 and TRBJ1-2; D is ambiguous. The length of the CDR3 is 13 residues. The germline V and J ends were trimmed by 10 bases and 5 bases, with 17 bases remaining between them. CDR1 and CDR2 (germline): SNHLY, FYNNEI. The CDR3 loop reads CAIRTRTGYGYTF. The CDR3 nucleotides read TGTGCCATCCGAACCAGGACGGGATATGGCTACACCTTC. Based on the CDR3 plus reference TRBV2 and TRBJ1-2, the full variable domain is EPEVTQTPSHQVTQMGQEVILRCVPISNHLYFYWYRQILGQKVEFLVSFYNNEISEKSEIFDDQFSVERPDGSNFTLKIRSTKLEDSAMYFCAIRTRTGYGYTFGSGTRLTVV.

This chain joins TRBV27 and TRBJ2-5; 7 positions agree with TRBD1. J was trimmed by 4 bases and V by 6 bases; bases with no gene match: 5. Germline V gives CDR1 MNHEY, CDR2 SMNVEV (reference sequence). CDR3 length: 13 amino acids. CDR3 protein: CASRPTGTETQYF. CDR3 DNA sequence: TGTGCCAGCAGACCGACAGGGACAGAGACCCAGTACTTC.

The J gene is TRBJ1-3, the V gene TRBV7-8; 9 nucleotides align to TRBD1. Trimming at V came to 0 bases and at J to 7 bases, leaving 4 bases not matched to a gene. Germline V gives CDR1 SGHVS, CDR2 FQNEAQ. There are 15 residues in the CDR3. CDR3 in DNA: TGTGCCAGCAGCTTAGCGAGGACAGGGGCGAACACCATATATTTT. Its translation is CASSLARTGANTIYF. Filled out from reference TRBV7-8 and TRBJ1-3, the complete variable domain reads GAGVSQSPRYKVAKRGQDVALRCDPISGHVSLFWYQQALGQGPEFLTYFQNEAQLDKSGLPSDRFFAERPEGSVSTLKIQRTQQEDSAVYLCASSLARTGANTIYFGEGSWLTVV.

The chain combines TRBV7-3 with TRBJ2-1; no firm D call. This CDR3 is 15 amino acids long. Germline lookup yields CDR1 SGHTA and CDR2 FQGTGA. V lost 1 base, J lost 3 bases, and 10 bases lay in between. The DNA for the CDR3 is TGTGCCAGCAGCTTAAGTCCCCACAGCTACAATGAGCAGTTCTTC. Translating gives CASSLSPHSYNEQFF.

CDR3 region: CASSLPLLYEQYF. The DNA for the CDR3 is TGTGCCAGCAGTTTACCCCTACTCTACGAGCAGTACTTC. The chain links TRBV28 to TRBJ2-7; the D is unclear. Germline V gene sequence: CDR1 MDHEN, CDR2 SYDVKM. CDR3 length equals 13 residues. The germline V and J ends were trimmed by 2 bases and 3 bases, with 8 bases remaining between them.

DNA for the CDR3: TGTGCCAGCACTTCGAGACTAGCCCACAATGAGCAGTTCTTC. This translates into CASTSRLAHNEQFF. The chain recombines TRBV9 with TRBJ2-1; 7 bases match TRBD2. The CDR3 runs 14 residues. V lost 6 bases and J lost 5; bases outside the gene matches: 8. Germline CDR1 SGDLS, CDR2 YYNGEE. The variable domain in full, with the rest retrieved from reference TRBV9 and TRBJ2-1, is DSGVTQTPKHLITATGQRVTLRCSPRSGDLSVYWYQQSLDQGLQFLIQYYNGEERAKGNILERFSAQQFPDLHSELNLSSLELGDSALYFCASTSRLAHNEQFFGPGTRLTVL.

The chain uses TRBV18 and TRBJ2-3; TRBD2 matches at 7 bases. This CDR3 has 16 residues. V lost 6 bases and J lost 0; bases outside the gene matches: 9. Per germline, CDR1 KGHSH and CDR2 LQKENI. CDR3 DNA: TGTGCCAGCTCCAGAGCCGGGGGGTCGAGCACAGATACGCAGTATTTT. Its translation is CASSRAGGSSTDTQYF.

The chain employs TRBV27 and TRBJ1-5, with D unclear. CDR3 length: 15 amino acids. Trimming left V 2 bases short and J 0 bases short, with 8 bases between. The germline V gene encodes CDR1 MNHEY and CDR2 SMNVEV (reference sequence). The CDR3 loop reads CASSLRGLSNQPQHF. CDR3 coding DNA: TGTGCCAGCAGTTTAAGAGGCCTTAGCAATCAGCCCCAGCATTTT.

This chain links TRBV7-2 with TRBJ1-5; no clear D gene. V gave up 5 bases and J gave up 0 bases, with 5 bases separating them. Germline CDR1 reads SGHTA; CDR2 reads FQGNSA. This CDR3 region has 13 residues. DNA for the CDR3: TGTGCCAGCAGCGCTAGTAGCAATCAGCCCCAGCATTTT. Residues: CASSASSNQPQHF.